This passage covers 26 T cell receptor beta chains from one sample sequenced in a study of identical twins. TCRdb re-called the 5' RACE reads through MiXCR, storing one row per CDR3 protein. Altogether about 920,000 distinct CDR3 sequences are present, approximately 13% being singletons, with the ten largest covering around 1.5%. These same data were also listed under a study on yellow fever vaccine responses in identical twins.

The sequenced material came from PBMCs. The source of these receptors is a woman between 18 and 29 years old in good health.

This clonotype was counted between two and nine times. The J gene is TRBJ2-1, the V gene TRBV18; 7 bases are a match to TRBD1. Germline V CDR1 and CDR2: KGHSH, LQKENI. This CDR3 has 14 amino acids. Losses at the gene ends were 3 bases for V and 10 bases for J; bases not matched to a gene: 9. CDR3: CASSPRSDRPEQFF. The CDR3 region has the DNA TGTGCCAGCTCACCTCGGTCGGACAGGCCCGAGCAGTTCTTC.

In this sample, this clonotype turned up a few times. The chain is built from TRBV12-3 or TRBV12-4 and TRBJ2-3, with D maybe TRBD1 (6 bases). The V gene lost 6 bases and the J gene lost 3 bases, with 22 bases spanning the gap. This CDR3 comprises 17 residues. CDR3 residues: CASRGAGIASQTDTQYF. The DNA for the CDR3 is TGTGCCAGCAGGGGGGCAGGGATTGCGTCCCAGACAGATACGCAGTATTTT.

This clonotype was observed a handful of times. The rearrangement uses TRBV6-5 and TRBJ2-5, with TRBD2 identical over 9 bases. The CDR3 has 17 amino acids. J gave up 4 bases and V 0 bases, and 9 bases lay outside the gene matches. Germline V lookup: CDR1 MNHEY, CDR2 SVGAGI. CDR3: CASSYSGVTSGRETQYF. The CDR3 region has the DNA TGTGCCAGCAGTTACTCGGGGGTGACTAGCGGTAGAGAGACCCAGTACTTC.

Many counts were recorded for this clonotype. The chain carries TRBV7-9 and TRBJ1-5; a possible D gene is TRBD1 (5 bases). Germline loops: CDR1 SEHNR, CDR2 FQNEAQ (reference sequence). V lost 1 base, J lost 0 bases, and 10 bases lay in between. There are 16 residues in the CDR3. This CDR3 is CASSLVGGTSNQPQHF. CDR3 DNA sequence: TGTGCCAGCAGCTTAGTAGGAGGGACTAGCAATCAGCCCCAGCATTTT.

This clonotype was detected only a few times. This CDR3 is CASTLKGRTEAFF. CDR3 sequence (DNA): TGTGCCAGCACCCTGAAGGGGAGAACTGAAGCTTTCTTT. This rearrangement joins TRBV12-3 or TRBV12-4 to TRBJ1-1; possible D gene TRBD1, 5 bases. This CDR3 spans 13 amino acids. Trimming took off 7 bases at V and 5 bases at J, with 14 bases between the two ends.

The chain employs TRBV20-1 and TRBJ2-1; 12 bases align to TRBD2. The CDR3 is 14 residues long. V lost 3 bases and J lost 9; bases outside the gene matches: 6. CDR1 DFQATT and CDR2 SNEGSKA come from the germline V gene (reference sequence). CDR3 residues: CSARSLAGGFEQFF. CDR3 DNA: TGCAGTGCTAGGTCGCTAGCGGGGGGGTTTGAGCAGTTCTTC.

The gene calls are TRBV29-1 and TRBJ2-2; the match to TRBD1 covers 9 bases. The germline CDR1 and CDR2 sequences are SQVTM and ANQGSEA. This CDR3 has 16 residues. V lost 5 bases to trimming and J lost 5 bases; unmatched junction nucleotides: 12. The CDR3 is CSVLYLGQGGTGELFF. The DNA for the CDR3 is TGCAGCGTTTTATACTTGGGACAGGGAGGAACCGGGGAGCTGTTTTTT.

The chain has TRBV12-3 or TRBV12-4 and TRBJ2-2; D perhaps matches TRBD1 (6 bases). The CDR3 sequence is 14 residues long. V was cut by 3 bases and J by 3 bases, with 8 bases left in between. This CDR3 reads CASSFDRYTGELFF. CDR3 coding DNA: TGTGCCAGCAGTTTCGACAGGTACACCGGGGAGCTGTTTTTT.

J is TRBJ1-3 and V is TRBV11-2; no clear D. The CDR3 extends over 16 amino acids. Per the germline V gene, CDR1 is SGHAT and CDR2 is FQNNGV. The V end lost 0 bases, the J end lost 0 bases, and 9 bases lay between the germline ends. CDR3 amino acids: CASSLDLAVSGNTIYF. The CDR3 region has the DNA TGTGCCAGCAGCTTAGATCTGGCCGTCTCTGGAAACACCATATATTTT.

This rearrangement joins TRBV5-1 to TRBJ2-1; 8 bases line up with TRBD1. Germline assignment: CDR1 SGHRS and CDR2 YFSETQ. With 1 base clipped from V and 0 bases from J, the junction kept 12 bases outside the gene matches. This CDR3 is 19 amino acids long. CDR3 DNA: TGCGCCAGCAGCTTGTCCCGGGACAGGTTTTCGAGCTCCTACAATGAGCAGTTCTTC. Its protein product is CASSLSRDRFSSSYNEQFF.

This chain joins TRBV7-9 and TRBJ1-2; D unresolved. Deletions cut 1 base from V and 4 bases from J, with 7 bases between. The CDR3 spans 13 residues. CDR1 and CDR2 (germline): SEHNR, FQNEAQ (reference sequence). The CDR3 region has the DNA TGTGCCAGCAGCTTAGGTGCGGCCTATGGCTACACCTTC. Encoded protein: CASSLGAAYGYTF.

At least ten counts were recorded for this clonotype. The rearrangement joins TRBV24-1 to TRBJ1-2; D is undetermined. The V gene lost 8 bases and the J gene lost 6 bases, with 15 bases spanning the gap. The CDR3 spans 13 residues. CDR1 is KGHDR, CDR2 SFDVKD, per germline. The CDR3 is CATTRRDRDGYTF. DNA of the CDR3: TGTGCCACCACCAGGCGGGATCGGGATGGCTACACCTTC.

On this clonotype: A read error may account for a junction end that differs from germline. The chain employs TRBV3-1 and TRBJ2-5, with D perhaps assigned TRBD1 or TRBD2 (6 bases each). Germline loops: CDR1 LGHDT, CDR2 YNNKEL (reference sequence). This CDR3 has 15 residues. CDR3 bases: TGTGCCACCAGCCAATCCGGGGGCGGTTTTGAGACCCAGTACTTC. This translates into CATSQSGGGFETQYF.

This clonotype came up a few times. The chain has TRBV7-9 and TRBJ2-3; D remains unclear. Germline assignment: CDR1 SEHNR and CDR2 FQNEAQ (reference sequence). V lost 1 base and J lost 6, with 8 bases in between. This CDR3 spans 13 amino acids. This CDR3 is CASSLGSWDTQYF. The CDR3 DNA is TGTGCCAGCAGCTTAGGCTCCTGGGATACGCAGTATTTT.

This clonotype occurred a few times. The chain recombines TRBV7-6 with TRBJ2-3; TRBD2 matches at 14 bases. In germline, CDR1 is SGHVS, CDR2 FNYEAQ. V trimming: 5 bases; J trimming: 3 bases; junction bases outside the gene matches: 7. This CDR3 contains 17 residues. The CDR3 nucleotides are TGTGCCAGCAGCCCCGGGACTAGCGGGAGAGCGACAGATACGCAGTATTTT. Protein product: CASSPGTSGRATDTQYF.

V is TRBV20-1 and J is TRBJ2-1, with 8 bases matching TRBD1. V shed 2 bases, J shed 1 base, and the junction held 7 bases outside the gene matches. The germline V gene has CDR1 DFQATT and CDR2 SNEGSKA (reference sequence). CDR3 length equals 16 residues. CDR3 residues: CSARPWDRSSYNEQFF. The CDR3 bases are TGCAGTGCTAGACCCTGGGACAGGTCTTCCTACAATGAGCAGTTCTTC.

The table lists this clonotype with a few counts. V usage is TRBV20-1 and J usage is TRBJ1-2; the D is unclear. This CDR3 spans 13 amino acids. Trimming took off 6 bases at V and 3 bases at J, with 14 bases between the two ends. Germline lookup yields CDR1 DFQATT and CDR2 SNEGSKA (reference sequence). CDR3 sequence (DNA): TGCAGTGCCCGCTCCGGTGCCCACTATGGCTACACCTTC. Translating it yields CSARSGAHYGYTF.

The table lists this clonotype with a few counts. This sequence joins TRBV27 and TRBJ1-1; no firm D call. V gave up 0 bases and J gave up 7 bases, with 9 bases separating them. Germline V gene lookup returns CDR1 MNHEY and CDR2 SMNVEV (reference sequence). CDR3 size: 13 residues. For the CDR3, the DNA is TGTGCCAGCAGTTTATCATCACAGCTTGAAGCTTTCTTT. This encodes CASSLSSQLEAFF.

The V gene is TRBV5-1, the J gene TRBJ2-1; 10 nucleotides agree with TRBD2. The CDR3 is 15 amino acids. Trimming removed 4 bases from V and 9 bases from J; junction bases left unmatched: 10. Germline CDR1 is SGHRS and CDR2 is YFSETQ. The CDR3 DNA follows: TGCGCCAGCAGCCCCCTTAGCGGGAGGCAGCGTGAGCAGTTCTTC. This sequence encodes CASSPLSGRQREQFF.

This clonotype was counted a few times. V and J are TRBV29-1 and TRBJ2-1, with TRBD2 identical over 12 bases. The trim removed 7 bases at V and 9 bases at J, leaving 16 bases unmatched. The CDR3 contains 16 residues. Germline V CDR1 and CDR2: SQVTM, ANQGSEA. The CDR3 reads CSGLAGAPRGVGEQFF. The CDR3 DNA reads as TGCAGCGGACTAGCGGGAGCTCCCCGGGGAGTGGGTGAGCAGTTCTTC.

This clonotype showed up many times. The rearrangement uses TRBV3-1 and TRBJ2-1; maybe TRBD1 (6 bases). CDR1 is LGHDT and CDR2 is YNNKEL in the germline V gene (reference sequence). The CDR3 is made up of 14 amino acids. Trimming pared 5 bases from V and 8 bases from J, leaving 16 bases between. The CDR3 here is CASSYAPPGDEQFF. CDR3 DNA sequence: TGTGCCAGCAGCTATGCCCCACCAGGGGATGAGCAGTTCTTC.

This clonotype has just a few counts. The rearrangement joins TRBV20-1 to TRBJ2-1; D may be TRBD1 (5 bases). Germline V gene lookup returns CDR1 DFQATT and CDR2 SNEGSKA (reference sequence). V lost 6 bases, J lost 3 bases, and 12 bases lay in between. CDR3 length: 13 residues. The CDR3 loop is CSAGQGYYNEQFF. The CDR3 DNA reads as TGCAGTGCGGGGCAAGGATACTACAATGAGCAGTTCTTC.

This clonotype is a singleton in its sample. The chain uses TRBV12-3 or TRBV12-4 and TRBJ2-2, with a tentative D call TRBD1 (6 bases). The CDR3 contains 15 residues. Deletions cut 6 bases from V and 2 bases from J, with 13 bases between. The CDR3 DNA is TGTGCCAGCAGCCGGTGGGGACACAACACCGGGGAGCTGTTTTTT. Protein sequence: CASSRWGHNTGELFF.

The CDR3 coding sequence is TGCGCCAGCAGCTTGAGCGGGAGAGTCGTGGATGAGCAGTTCTTC. It encodes CASSLSGRVVDEQFF. The chain employs TRBV5-1 and TRBJ2-1; the match to TRBD2 covers 8 bases. Germline values: CDR1 SGHRS, CDR2 YFSETQ. Trimming cost V 1 base and J 8 bases; bases outside gene matches: 8. CDR3 size: 15 residues.

The rearrangement uses TRBV20-1 and TRBJ2-2; D might be TRBD2 (5 bases). Germline loops: CDR1 DFQATT, CDR2 SNEGSKA (reference sequence). Trimming took 2 bases from V and 3 from J, leaving 10 bases between them. This CDR3 spans 14 amino acids. The DNA for the CDR3 is TGCAGTGCTAGATTGCCGGGGTACACCGGGGAGCTGTTTTTT. Encoded protein: CSARLPGYTGELFF.

In this sample, this clonotype turned up once. The chain links TRBV15 to TRBJ2-2, with D possibly being TRBD2 (5 bases). V lost 7 bases and J 8 bases, leaving 11 bases between the germline ends. Per the germline V gene, CDR1 is LNHNV and CDR2 is YYDKDF (reference sequence). CDR3 length: 12 residues. The CDR3 spells CATKSGVGELFF. The CDR3 DNA is TGTGCCACCAAATCCGGGGTAGGGGAGCTGTTTTTT.